These 11 T cell receptor beta chains were all obtained from the same sample, sequenced in a study of blood T cells in healthy people across ages. A J-beta primer mix and a sample-barcoded 5' primer were used in a second PCR of about 7 to 12 cycles. TCRdb processed the 5' RACE reads anew with MiXCR; each CDR3 protein has one entry. The sample includes roughly 500,000 distinct CDR3 sequences, more than 20% of them seen just once. Another study also made use of these data, one on T cells of mothers and their children.

Sequencing was carried out using blood. These receptors all stem from a boy aged 5-17 years in good health.

The chain combines TRBV5-5 with TRBJ1-2, with a weak D call TRBD1 (6 bases). Germline CDR1 and CDR2: SGHKS and YYEKEE (reference sequence). V was clipped by 0 bases and J by 7 bases, with 13 bases between them. The CDR3 is made up of 14 amino acids. In DNA, the CDR3 is TGTGCCAGCAGCTTGGCAGGGGCAGGGGTTGGCTACACCTTC. Protein product: CASSLAGAGVGYTF.

The chain couples TRBV12-3 or TRBV12-4 to TRBJ2-5; 9 bases match TRBD2. V gave up 6 bases and J gave up 5 bases; unmatched junction bases: 10. The CDR3 spans 15 residues. CDR3 DNA sequence: TGTGCCAGCAGGTACTCTAGCGGGGCATTGGAGACCCAGTACTTC. It is translated as CASRYSSGALETQYF.

This clonotype was detected ten times or more. The chain recombines TRBV27 with TRBJ2-7; D may be TRBD1 (5 bases). Per the germline V gene, CDR1 is MNHEY and CDR2 is SMNVEV (reference sequence). The CDR3 covers 14 residues. Trimming cost V 2 bases and J 1 base, with 9 bases left between them. CDR3 bases: TGTGCCAGCAGTTTAAGTCAGGGATCCTACGAGCAGTACTTC. Translated: CASSLSQGSYEQYF.

The CDR3 loop is CATSRDKRIKDQPQHF. In DNA form, the CDR3 reads TGTGCCACCAGCAGAGATAAACGGATAAAAGATCAGCCCCAGCATTTT. The chain joins TRBV15 to TRBJ1-5; D is uncertain. CDR3 length equals 16 residues. CDR1 is LNHNV and CDR2 is YYDKDF in the germline V gene (reference sequence). V was shortened by 0 bases and J by 5 bases, with 14 bases between the two germline ends. Drawing the rest from reference TRBV15 and TRBJ1-5, the complete variable domain is DAMVIQNPRYQVTQFGKPVTLSCSQTLNHNVMYWYQQKSSQAPKLLFHYYDKDFNNEADTPDNFQSRRPNTSFCFLDIRSPGLGDTAMYLCATSRDKRIKDQPQHFGDGTRLSIL.

The CDR3 reads CASSYRDWAGELFF. For the CDR3, the DNA is TGTGCCAGCAGTTATCGGGACTGGGCCGGGGAGCTGTTTTTT. The chain employs TRBV6-2 or TRBV6-3 and TRBJ2-2; possibly TRBD2 for D (6 bases). CDR1 is MNHEY and CDR2 is SVGEGT in the germline V gene. The ends were cut back, 3 bases at V and 6 bases at J, with 11 bases in the middle. The CDR3 extends over 14 amino acids.

The table lists this clonotype with a few counts. J is TRBJ2-3 and V is TRBV4-1; D is ambiguous. Between the trimmed V and J ends, which lost 3 bases and 1 base, there was a span of 5 bases. This CDR3 has 13 residues. CDR1 and CDR2 (germline): MGHRA, YSYEKL. The CDR3 loop is CASSHQGTDTQYF. The CDR3 DNA reads TGCGCCAGCAGCCACCAGGGCACAGATACGCAGTATTTT.

This clonotype was seen a handful of times. V usage is TRBV5-1 and J usage is TRBJ2-1; 8 positions match TRBD1. This CDR3 spans 19 amino acids. The J segment lost 8 bases and the V segment lost 4 bases, leaving 23 bases of the junction unmatched. Germline CDR1 SGHRS, CDR2 YFSETQ. The CDR3 region is CASSPLPGGALGQVDEQFF. CDR3 DNA: TGCGCCAGCAGCCCGTTACCAGGGGGCGCACTGGGACAAGTCGATGAGCAGTTCTTC.

The chain uses TRBV4-1 and TRBJ1-2; no definite D call. Germline V lookup: CDR1 MGHRA, CDR2 YSYEKL. The V and J ends lost 0 bases and 4 bases respectively, with 15 bases between them. The CDR3 sequence is 16 residues long. For the CDR3, the DNA is TGCGCCAGCAGCCAAGAGCCAGATCTACGGGGCTATGGCTACACCTTC. Encoded protein: CASSQEPDLRGYGYTF.

This clonotype was detected only a few times. CDR3 amino acids: CASSEWGQGGETQYF. DNA for the CDR3: TGTGCCAGCAGTGAATGGGGCCAGGGAGGCGAGACCCAGTACTTC. The chain is built from TRBV25-1 and TRBJ2-5; a possible D gene is TRBD2 (6 bases). V lost 1 base to trimming and J lost 5 bases, with 14 bases between them. Germline CDR1 is MGHDK and CDR2 is SYGVNS. The CDR3 is 15 amino acids.

This chain uses TRBV6-2 or TRBV6-3 with TRBJ2-5, with TRBD1 as a possible D gene (5 bases). Germline V CDR1 and CDR2: MNHEY, SVGEGT. The CDR3 is made up of 17 amino acids. V was cut by 6 bases and J by 2 bases, with 22 bases left in between. CDR3 in DNA: TGTGCCAGCAGGGGTGGGGCGACGATCCTCTTACAAGAGACCCAGTACTTC. This gives the protein CASRGGATILLQETQYF.

The chain employs TRBV29-1 and TRBJ2-3, with 7 bases lining up with TRBD1. Germline V CDR1 and CDR2: SQVTM, ANQGSEA. The length of the CDR3 is 14 residues. V shed 4 bases and J 4 bases; nucleotides not matched to a gene: 8. CDR3 bases: TGCAGCGTTGTCACCAATACAGGGGCAGATACGCAGTATTTT. It is translated as CSVVTNTGADTQYF.